These T cell receptor beta chains were read from a single sample in a study of cytotoxic CD8 clonotypes in ibrutinib-treated CLL. Profiling relied on immunoSEQ multiplex PCR, and the TCRdb table lists in-frame clones only, not all of them. The profile shows about 120,000 clones, roughly 60% of them singletons. The specimen was PBMCs, collected after 24 months of ibrutinib treatment. The receptors here all came from a human donor with chronic lymphocytic leukemia. The CDR3 runs from the conserved cysteine through the conserved F or W. D genes are given only for firm matches. Some rows mark clone size as missing; the rest say once, few, many or name a class of expanded clone.

V: TRBV7-3
D: .
J: TRBJ2-3
size: few
CDR3: CASSSSERAQYF
DNA: TGTGCCAGCAGCTCCTCCGAGCGTGCGCAGTATTTT

V: TRBV2
D: .
J: TRBJ1-1
size: .
CDR3: CASTFTMNTEAFF
DNA: TGTGCCAGCACCTTCACAATGAACACTGAAGCTTTCTTT

V: TRBV6-5
D: TRBD2
J: TRBJ2-5
size: .
CDR3: CASKRGQETQYF
DNA: TGTGCCAGCAAGCGGGGCCAAGAGACCCAGTACTTC

V: TRBV5-6
D: .
J: TRBJ1-2
size: .
CDR3: CASSLDRRDGYTF
DNA: TGTGCCAGCAGCTTAGACCGCCGGGATGGCTACACCTTC

V: TRBV11-3
D: TRBD1
J: TRBJ2-3
size: once
CDR3: CASSSRTGGYLGTQYF
DNA: TGTGCCAGCAGCTCAAGGACAGGGGGCTATCTTGGTACGCAGTATTTT

V: TRBV9
D: .
J: TRBJ2-1
size: .
CDR3: CASSVRLVSEQFF
DNA: TGTGCCAGCAGCGTTCGACTAGTCAGTGAGCAGTTCTTC

V: TRBV11-2
D: TRBD2
J: TRBJ2-3
size: .
CDR3: CASSWGTSGASTDTQYF
DNA: TGTGCCAGCAGCTGGGGAACTAGCGGGGCTAGCACAGATACGCAGTATTTT

V: TRBV4-3
D: TRBD1
J: TRBJ1-2
size: few
CDR3: CASSQADRGHGYTF
DNA: TGCGCCAGCAGCCAAGCAGACAGGGGCCATGGCTACACCTTC

V: TRBV6-1
D: .
J: TRBJ1-1
size: few
CDR3: CATIPYGERVTEAFF
DNA: TGTGCCACAATCCCCTACGGGGAGCGGGTCACTGAAGCTTTCTTT

V: TRBV18
D: .
J: TRBJ1-5
size: .
CDR3: CASSPPSHTSNQPQHF
DNA: TGTGCCAGCTCACCACCGTCGCACACCAGCAATCAGCCCCAGCATTTT

V: TRBV2
D: .
J: TRBJ1-6
size: .
CDR3: CASGLGSGGSPLHF
DNA: TGTGCCAGCGGCCTGGGGAGCGGAGGGTCACCCCTCCACTTT

V: TRBV4-1
D: .
J: TRBJ1-5
size: .
CDR3: CASSQDLIQPQHF
DNA: TGCGCCAGCAGCCAGGATCTGATTCAGCCCCAGCATTTT

V: TRBV6-6
D: TRBD2
J: TRBJ2-7
size: once
CDR3: CASSLGSGGVFSQQYF
DNA: TGTGCCAGCAGTTTAGGTAGCGGGGGGGTTTTTAGTCAGCAGTACTTC

V: TRBV7-3
D: TRBD2
J: TRBJ2-2
size: .
CDR3: CASSPGLAVTGELFF
DNA: TGTGCCAGCAGCCCGGGACTAGCGGTTACCGGGGAGCTGTTTTTT

V: TRBV5-1
D: TRBD2
J: TRBJ2-5
size: .
CDR3: CASSLDSGGPGAQYF
DNA: TGCGCCAGCAGCTTGGATAGCGGGGGCCCGGGAGCCCAGTACTTC

V: TRBV6-1
D: TRBD1
J: TRBJ2-7
size: few
CDR3: CASSLGQGPDEQYF
DNA: TGTGCCAGCAGTCTGGGACAGGGGCCTGACGAGCAGTACTTC

V: TRBV18
D: .
J: TRBJ2-1
size: .
CDR3: CASSPIGDNEQFF
DNA: TGTGCCAGCTCACCTATTGGCGACAATGAGCAGTTCTTC

V: TRBV5-6
D: .
J: TRBJ1-4
size: .
CDR3: CASSTSRGLGEKLFF
DNA: TGTGCCAGCAGCACCTCCCGGGGGCTAGGAGAAAAACTGTTTTTT

V: TRBV15
D: .
J: TRBJ2-2
size: .
CDR3: CATSRRGSGELFF
DNA: TGTGCCACCAGCAGACGTGGTAGCGGGGAGCTGTTTTTT

V: TRBV29-1
D: .
J: TRBJ1-2
size: .
CDR3: CSVEPQNYGYTF
DNA: TGCAGCGTTGAACCCCAAAACTATGGCTACACCTTC

V: TRBV20-1
D: .
J: TRBJ2-5
size: .
CDR3: CSPLWAQTQYF
DNA: TGCAGTCCCCTATGGGCCCAGACCCAGTACTTC

V: TRBV4-3
D: TRBD1
J: TRBJ2-7
size: .
CDR3: CASSQDGGDRAREQYF
DNA: TGCGCCAGCAGCCAAGATGGAGGGGACAGGGCGAGGGAGCAGTACTTC